This record concerns one TCR beta chain sequence. The CDR3 length is 14 residues. The V gene's germline CDR1 is SGHAT and CDR2 FQNNGV. V lost 1 base to trimming and J lost 1 base, with 7 bases between them. The sample originates from a study of blood T cell repertoires in COVID-19. Assay: immunoSEQ multiplex PCR; the TCRdb copy retains only in-frame clones and omits some. Seen here are roughly 200,000 clones, about 85% observed once, and the top ten hold roughly 2.8%. The genes are TRBV11-2 and TRBJ1-1; D not resolved. The origin of this receptor is a woman aged 30 to 39 who had recovered from COVID-19. Sequencing was carried out using PBMCs or T cells enriched from blood (not recorded which). For the CDR3, the DNA is TGTGCCAGCAGCTTAGCACACGAGAACACTGAAGCTTTCTTT. This codes for CASSLAHENTEAFF.